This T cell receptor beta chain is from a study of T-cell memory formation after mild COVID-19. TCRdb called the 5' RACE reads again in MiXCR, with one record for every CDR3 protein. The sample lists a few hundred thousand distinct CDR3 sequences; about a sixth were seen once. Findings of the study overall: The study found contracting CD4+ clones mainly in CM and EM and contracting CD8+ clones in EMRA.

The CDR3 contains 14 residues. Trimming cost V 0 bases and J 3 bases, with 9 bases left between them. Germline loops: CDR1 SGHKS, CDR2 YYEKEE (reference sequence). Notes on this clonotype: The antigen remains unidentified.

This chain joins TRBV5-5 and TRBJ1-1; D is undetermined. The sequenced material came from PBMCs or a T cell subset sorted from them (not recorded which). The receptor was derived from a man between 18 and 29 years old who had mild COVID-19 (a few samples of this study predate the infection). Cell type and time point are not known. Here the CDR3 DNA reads TGTGCCAGCAGCTTGGCGAGGTCGGACACTGAAGCTTTCTTT. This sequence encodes CASSLARSDTEAFF.